These 21 T cell receptor beta chains came from one sample sequenced in a study of blood T cell repertoires in COVID-19. TCRdb's copy holds only in-frame clones and misses some; the assay was immunoSEQ multiplex PCR. The sample lists more than 100,000 clones, about 88% occurring once. Sequencing used PBMCs or T cells enriched from blood (not recorded which). Receptors were obtained from a man in his forties or fifties with acute COVID-19.

The CDR3 DNA follows: TGTGCCAGCAGTCTTCGGGCGGGAGGGGTAGATACGCAGTATTTT. Its protein product is CASSLRAGGVDTQYF. The chain uses TRBV28 and TRBJ2-3; 9 nucleotides match TRBD2. The CDR3 spans 15 residues. V lost 5 bases to trimming and J lost 5 bases; unmatched junction nucleotides: 8. Germline lookup yields CDR1 MDHEN and CDR2 SYDVKM. Full variable domain (outside the CDR3, taken from reference TRBV28 and TRBJ2-3): DVKVTQSSRYLVKRTGEKVFLECVQDMDHENMFWYRQDPGLGLRLIYFSYDVKMKEKGDIPEGYSVSREKKERFSLILESASTNQTSMYLCASSLRAGGVDTQYFGPGTRLTVL.

V and J are TRBV7-2 and TRBJ1-2; D not certain. V lost 3 bases to trimming and J lost 5 bases, with 7 bases between them. Germline V CDR1 and CDR2: SGHTA, FQGNSA. This CDR3 contains 12 residues. The CDR3 spells CASSFELYGYTF. In nucleotides, the CDR3 is TGTGCCAGCAGCTTTGAACTTTATGGCTACACCTTC.

The genes are TRBV29-1 and TRBJ2-7, with D tentatively TRBD1 (5 bases). Trimming shortened V by 6 bases and J by 3 bases, and 15 bases separated the two germline ends. The CDR3 loop spans 13 amino acids. Germline CDR1 and CDR2: SQVTM and ANQGSEA. The CDR3 reads CSVPGNGHYEQYF. Here the CDR3 DNA reads TGCAGCGTCCCAGGGAATGGGCACTACGAGCAGTACTTC.

V usage is TRBV9 and J usage is TRBJ2-5; the D gene is possibly TRBD1 (6 bases). The germline V and J ends were trimmed by 4 bases and 4 bases, with 8 bases remaining between them. CDR1 and CDR2 (germline): SGDLS, YYNGEE. CDR3 length: 12 amino acids. For the CDR3, the DNA is TGTGCCAGCAGCCCAGGGGCAGAGACCCAGTACTTC. Its protein product is CASSPGAETQYF.

The genes are TRBV18 and TRBJ2-7; 9 bases align to TRBD1. Germline assignment: CDR1 KGHSH and CDR2 LQKENI. V shed 3 bases and J 5 bases; nucleotides not matched to a gene: 11. This CDR3 has 16 amino acids. The CDR3 DNA follows: TGTGCCAGCTCACCCGACGCGACAGGGGGGAAGGACGAGCAGTACTTC. Its translation: CASSPDATGGKDEQYF.

The chain has TRBV7-6 and TRBJ2-5; a possible D gene is TRBD1 (5 bases). This CDR3 contains 13 residues. The V gene lost 4 bases and the J gene lost 4 bases, with 10 bases spanning the gap. Per germline, CDR1 SGHVS and CDR2 FNYEAQ. The CDR3: CASSSQGVETQYF. As DNA, the CDR3 is TGTGCCAGCAGCTCTCAGGGTGTAGAGACCCAGTACTTC.

About this clone: Mismatch with germline at one junction end may stem from a read error. This chain links TRBV7-9 with TRBJ2-5, with 10 bases matching TRBD2. The CDR3 is 14 residues long. The germline V gene encodes CDR1 SEHNR and CDR2 FQNEAQ (reference sequence). The CDR3 nucleotides are TGTGCCAGCAGCGTAGCGGGAGGTGGGGAGACCCAGTACTTC. Amino acids: CASSVAGGGETQYF.

The gene calls are TRBV9 and TRBJ2-7; the D gene is possibly TRBD2 (5 bases). V lost 0 bases to trimming and J lost 2 bases, with 9 bases between them. From germline, CDR1 is SGDLS and CDR2 YYNGEE. CDR3 size: 14 residues. The CDR3 region is CASSVGTVPYEQYF. In nucleotides, the CDR3 is TGTGCCAGCAGCGTAGGGACTGTACCCTACGAGCAGTACTTC.

This chain links TRBV5-1 with TRBJ2-2, with 9 positions matching TRBD1. V lost 4 bases to trimming and J lost 7 bases; unmatched junction nucleotides: 8. CDR1 is SGHRS, CDR2 YFSETQ, per germline. This CDR3 comprises 15 residues. CDR3 in DNA: TGCGCCAGCAGCCCGCTACAGGGGGCTGGCGGGGAGCTGTTTTTT. It specifies CASSPLQGAGGELFF.

The V call is TRBV7-9, the J call TRBJ2-1; unclear D gene. V was pared by 5 bases and J by 8 bases, with 13 bases between. This CDR3 has 13 amino acids. Per germline, CDR1 SEHNR and CDR2 FQNEAQ (reference sequence). The CDR3 DNA reads TGTGCCAGCAGCGATACGCTCCGGGATGAGCAGTTCTTC. Protein product: CASSDTLRDEQFF.

This chain links TRBV20-1 with TRBJ2-1; 7 bases are a match to TRBD1. V lost 3 bases to trimming and J lost 4 bases; unmatched junction nucleotides: 6. The V gene's germline CDR1 is DFQATT and CDR2 SNEGSKA (reference sequence). The CDR3 is 14 amino acids. In DNA form, the CDR3 reads TGCAGTGCTAGTGAAGGGACAGTGTACAATGAGCAGTTCTTC. It specifies CSASEGTVYNEQFF.

The chain combines TRBV7-3 with TRBJ2-1; TRBD2 aligns across 9 bases. This CDR3 is built from 15 residues. In germline, CDR1 is SGHTA, CDR2 FQGTGA. J lost 9 bases, V lost 4 bases, and 10 bases had no gene match. The CDR3 nucleotides read TGTGCCAGCAGCTCTAGCGGGATTAATGCGGGTGAGCAGTTCTTC. Translated: CASSSSGINAGEQFF.

V usage is TRBV9 and J usage is TRBJ2-2, with D perhaps TRBD2 (6 bases). The V and J ends lost 4 bases and 5 bases respectively, with 15 bases between them. CDR3 length equals 15 residues. CDR1 is SGDLS, CDR2 YYNGEE, per germline. In nucleotides, the CDR3 is TGTGCCAGCAGCTCAACCGGGGGACTTACCGGGGAGCTGTTTTTT. Its translation is CASSSTGGLTGELFF.

The chain uses TRBV2 and TRBJ1-1, with 8 bases matching TRBD1. Germline V gene lookup returns CDR1 SNHLY and CDR2 FYNNEI. Trimming at V came to 4 bases and at J to 4 bases, leaving 8 bases not matched to a gene. The CDR3 totals 15 residues. For the CDR3, the DNA is TGTGCCAGCAGTGGCGACAGGGGAATATCCACTGAAGCTTTCTTT. As protein: CASSGDRGISTEAFF.

This clone turned up a few times. The chain recombines TRBV19 with TRBJ1-1; D unclear. The CDR3 sequence is 12 residues long. Germline V lookup: CDR1 LNHDA, CDR2 SQIVND (reference sequence). With 8 bases removed from V and 3 bases from J, the gap between germline ends came to 10 bases. The CDR3 DNA reads as TGTGCCAGTCGAGGGTGGGACACTGAAGCTTTCTTT. It translates to CASRGWDTEAFF.

The gene calls are TRBV7-2 and TRBJ2-7, with no clear D. The CDR3 has 12 amino acids. Germline loops: CDR1 SGHTA, CDR2 FQGNSA. The V gene lost 6 bases and the J gene lost 4 bases, with 10 bases spanning the gap. CDR3 amino acids: CASSLSEYEQYF. CDR3 coding DNA: TGTGCCAGCAGTTTATCCGAGTACGAGCAGTACTTC.

V is TRBV9 and J is TRBJ2-3, with 7 bases matching TRBD2. CDR1 SGDLS and CDR2 YYNGEE come from the germline V gene. This CDR3 is 18 amino acids long. J was trimmed by 0 bases and V by 1 base; bases with no gene match: 11. The chain's CDR3 is CASSVTPSGGLSTDTQYF. In nucleotides, the CDR3 is TGTGCCAGCAGCGTAACACCTAGCGGAGGGCTTAGCACAGATACGCAGTATTTT.

The V gene is TRBV2, the J gene TRBJ2-2; possible D gene TRBD1, 6 bases. Trimming left V 2 bases short and J 6 bases short, with 13 bases between. CDR1 and CDR2 (germline): SNHLY, FYNNEI. The CDR3 loop spans 15 amino acids. The CDR3 region is CASSERREGAGELFF. Here the CDR3 DNA reads TGTGCCAGCAGTGAAAGGCGCGAGGGGGCCGGGGAGCTGTTTTTT.

J is TRBJ1-2 and V is TRBV3-1 (or the pseudogene TRBV3-2), with a possible D match to TRBD1 (6 bases). Germline values: CDR1 LGHDT, CDR2 YNNKEL (reference sequence). With 3 bases removed from V and 4 bases from J, the gap between germline ends came to 9 bases. The CDR3 consists of 13 residues. Here the CDR3 DNA reads TGTGCCAGCAGCCACTCAGGGGTCTATGGCTACACCTTC. This sequence encodes CASSHSGVYGYTF.

The chain recombines TRBV7-3 with TRBJ1-1; tentatively, D is TRBD1 (5 bases). The CDR3 is made up of 13 amino acids. The V end lost 5 bases, the J end lost 4 bases, and 11 bases lay between the germline ends. Per germline, CDR1 SGHTA and CDR2 FQGTGA. CDR3 protein: CASSLDGGTEAFF. In nucleotides, the CDR3 is TGTGCCAGCAGCCTGGACGGGGGCACTGAAGCTTTCTTT. The entire variable domain, with the rest obtained from reference TRBV7-3 and TRBJ1-1, is as follows: GAGVSQTPSNKVTEKGKYVELRCDPISGHTALYWYRQSLGQGPEFLIYFQGTGAADDSGLPNDRFFAVRPEGSVSTLKIQRTERGDSAVYLCASSLDGGTEAFFGQGTRLTVV.

J is TRBJ2-3 and V is TRBV9; no reliable D call. Trimming took 2 bases from V and 4 from J, leaving 14 bases between them. The CDR3 runs 15 residues. Per the germline V gene, CDR1 is SGDLS and CDR2 is YYNGEE. DNA for the CDR3: TGTGCCAGCAGCGTGACGGTCGAGGTGGCAGATACGCAGTATTTT. Amino acid sequence: CASSVTVEVADTQYF.